This T cell receptor (beta chain) was retrieved from a study of T cell repertoires in cytomegalovirus infection (dated by TCRdb to about 2019). Turning to the overall study: Donor HLA type was relevant to the analysis, as public TCR beta signatures indicated carriage of CMV infection together with the matching HLA type.

The sequencer was an Illumina HiSeq 1500. TCRdb reran the public reads through fastp at Q25 and MiXCR, keeping productive beta chains. Identical CDR3 protein sequences are pooled into one entry, listed with their most common genes and DNA. The sample contains approximately 750,000 distinct CDR3 sequences, roughly 35% of them found a single time. The top ten clones comprise roughly 2.8% of the sample. The sample holds a few counts of this clonotype. The antigen it binds to is not known. Nothing much larger sits one base from this clone, and base qualities are not available. V is cut by 5 bases and J by 11 bases, and the space between the germline ends is 10 bases. CDR1 and CDR2 are drawn from the germline V gene (reference sequence): GTSNPN, SVGIG. Measured from the cysteine to the phenylalanine, the CDR3 is 10 residues long. Solely the CDR3 DNA is kept, with 30 bases framed from the first base. The research as a whole found: The ex vivo response was dominated by HLA-C-restricted CMV-specific TCR beta clonotypes, and the single most frequent clonotype in two of eight donors was supplied by these HLA-C-restricted clonotypes. In both this cohort and an independent cohort of 352 donors, the cumulative frequency of public TCR beta family members distinguished carriers of CMV infection plus the relevant HLA type.

Sequenced material: PBMCs. The chain uses TRBV30 and TRBJ2-1; no D gene call is confident. This sequence was found in a human donor in good health (CMV status not recorded). Some clones in this sample may be carry-over from other donors' samples. The nucleotides read TGTGCCTGGGGACGGGCCCAGCAGTTCTTC. Its translation is CAWGRAQQFF.